The 17 T cell receptor beta chains listed next were all sequenced from one sample in a study of blood T cell repertoires in COVID-19. Profiled with immunoSEQ multiplex PCR; TCRdb holds only in-frame clones, not every one. The sample has 200,000 to 300,000 clones; about nine tenths are singletons. Specimen: peripheral blood. Receptors originate from a man between 40 and 49 years old who had recovered from COVID-19.

The chain couples TRBV11-2 to TRBJ1-1; 8 bases line up with TRBD1. Germline CDR1 SGHAT, CDR2 FQNNGV. The CDR3 is made up of 16 amino acids. Unmatched junction bases numbered 13, after V lost 6 bases and J lost 4 bases. In nucleotides, the CDR3 is TGTGCCAGCAGATCGGGGCAGGGGGCGGTAGGCACTGAAGCTTTCTTT. Translating it yields CASRSGQGAVGTEAFF.

Turning to this clone: Possible read error: a much larger clone is one base away. The DNA for the CDR3 is TGTGTCAGCAGCGTAGCTACGAGGGGTAGCGGGAGGAGCTACGAGCAGTACTTC. Translation gives CVSSVATRGSGRSYEQYF. This sequence joins TRBV9 and TRBJ2-7; TRBD2 agrees at 10 bases. This CDR3 has 18 amino acids. Germline V lookup: CDR1 SGDLS, CDR2 YYNGEE. Using reference TRBV9 and TRBJ2-7 for the parts outside the CDR3, the full variable domain is DSGVTQTPKHLITATGQRVTLRCSPRSGDLSVYWYQQSLDQGLQFLIQYYNGEERAKGNILERFSAQQFPDLHSELNLSSLELGDSALYFCVSSVATRGSGRSYEQYFGPGTRLTVT.

This chain connects TRBV9 to TRBJ2-7; D is possibly TRBD1 (6 bases). Germline loops: CDR1 SGDLS, CDR2 YYNGEE. Trimming took 3 bases from V and 0 from J, leaving 13 bases between them. This CDR3 comprises 15 residues. The DNA for the CDR3 is TGTGCCAGCAGCGCCCAACAGGGATCCTCCTACGAGCAGTACTTC. It specifies CASSAQQGSSYEQYF.

This chain joins TRBV29-1 and TRBJ1-5; 7 nucleotides line up with TRBD1. Germline CDR1 SQVTM, CDR2 ANQGSEA. There are 13 residues in the CDR3. V lost 4 bases to trimming and J lost 5 bases; unmatched junction nucleotides: 5. DNA for the CDR3: TGCAGCGTTGTTCAAGGGGGCGATCAGCCCCAGCATTTT. This codes for CSVVQGGDQPQHF.

The V gene is TRBV6-4, the J gene TRBJ2-1; the D is unclear. Trimming took off 5 bases at V and 10 bases at J, with 18 bases between the two ends. The CDR3 spans 14 residues. Germline V gene lookup returns CDR1 MRHNA and CDR2 SNTAGT. Here the CDR3 DNA reads TGTGCCAGCAGTCTTGAACCAGGCCTAAGGGAGCAGTTCTTC. It is translated as CASSLEPGLREQFF.

This clone has a count of ten or more. The CDR3 nucleotides are TGTGCCAGTAGTGACAGGGGGGTTTTGGGGGAGCTGTTTTTT. Its protein product is CASSDRGVLGELFF. The V and J genes are TRBV19 and TRBJ2-2, with 9 bases matching TRBD1. The CDR3 totals 14 residues. V lost 5 bases, J lost 8 bases, and 6 bases stayed unmatched. Germline values: CDR1 LNHDA, CDR2 SQIVND (reference sequence).

This clone was counted at least ten times. The chain links TRBV11-1 to TRBJ2-1; 12 nucleotides match TRBD2. Trimming cost V 4 bases and J 7 bases; bases outside gene matches: 5. Germline lookup yields CDR1 SGHAT and CDR2 FQDESV (reference sequence). The CDR3 extends over 15 amino acids. Written as DNA, the CDR3 is TGTGCCAGCAGCTCGGGACTAGCGGGTAGGAATGAGCAGTTCTTC. It encodes CASSSGLAGRNEQFF.

In its sample, this clone was seen once. The CDR3 DNA reads as TGTGCCAGCAGTTTCCGGGACAGGGGGCTGTTTTTT. It is translated as CASSFRDRGLFF. The V call is TRBV12-3 or TRBV12-4, the J call TRBJ1-4; 11 bases are shared with TRBD1. With 3 bases clipped from V and 14 bases from J, the junction kept 2 bases outside the gene matches. The CDR3 length is 12 residues.

CDR3 loop: CAMGASGGTDTQYF. The CDR3 bases are TGTGCCATGGGTGCTAGCGGGGGCACAGATACGCAGTATTTT. The chain links TRBV10-3 to TRBJ2-3, with TRBD2 matching 9 bases. The CDR3 is 14 amino acids. Per the germline V gene, CDR1 is ENHRY and CDR2 is SYGVKD. V gave up 9 bases and J gave up 1 base; unmatched junction bases: 5.

This clone showed up just once. The chain links TRBV5-1 to TRBJ1-2, with D possibly TRBD1 on 6 matching bases. Looked up from germline, CDR1 is SGHRS and CDR2 is YFSETQ. This CDR3 is 14 amino acids long. The V end was cut by 1 base, the J end by 6 bases, with 13 bases between. The CDR3 DNA follows: TGCGCCAGCAGCTTGTCGGGGGGCATCGATGGCTACACCTTC. It encodes CASSLSGGIDGYTF.

This CDR3 is CASSRVQGDTQYF. CDR3 in DNA: TGTGCCAGCAGCCGGGTCCAGGGAGATACGCAGTATTTT. The genes are TRBV7-8 and TRBJ2-3; D is perhaps TRBD1 (5 bases). The germline CDR1 and CDR2 sequences are SGHVS and FQNEAQ. The ends were cut back, 5 bases at V and 5 bases at J, with 11 bases in the middle. This CDR3 spans 13 amino acids.

This chain links TRBV6-1 with TRBJ1-2; D remains ambiguous. V was trimmed by 6 bases and J by 7 bases, leaving 9 bases between them. The germline V gene has CDR1 MNHNS and CDR2 SASEGT. The CDR3 is made up of 11 amino acids. The CDR3 DNA follows: TGTGCCAGCAGGGCCCAAAGTGGCTACACCTTC. It translates to CASRAQSGYTF.

This rearrangement joins TRBV18 to TRBJ1-2; TRBD1 matches 11 bases. The CDR3 is made up of 16 amino acids. CDR1 is KGHSH and CDR2 is LQKENI in the germline V gene. The trim removed 3 bases at V and 6 bases at J, leaving 9 bases unmatched. In nucleotides, the CDR3 is TGTGCCAGCTCACCCAAAGCCGGACAGGGGGCGAATGGCTACACCTTC. Translation: CASSPKAGQGANGYTF.

The chain has TRBV5-5 and TRBJ2-7; TRBD1 is a possible D gene (5 bases). The CDR3 loop spans 15 amino acids. V lost 4 bases and J lost 3, with 17 bases in between. Germline CDR1 reads SGHKS; CDR2 reads YYEKEE (reference sequence). The CDR3 nucleotides read TGTGCCAGCAGCCACAGCCGACAGCTTTTCTACGAGCAGTACTTC. The encoded protein is CASSHSRQLFYEQYF.

This sequence joins TRBV12-5 and TRBJ2-3, with 7 nucleotides matching TRBD2. Germline V gene data show CDR1 as LGHNT and CDR2 as FRNRAP. The CDR3 sequence is 15 residues long. V gave up 4 bases and J gave up 5 bases; unmatched junction bases: 9. The CDR3 protein is CASGSRIWGGDTQYF. DNA of the CDR3: TGTGCTAGTGGTTCGCGCATCTGGGGGGGAGATACGCAGTATTTT.

The rearrangement links TRBV9 to TRBJ2-2; TRBD1 is a possible D gene (5 bases). CDR3 length: 17 residues. With 0 bases removed from V and 6 bases from J, the gap between germline ends came to 18 bases. CDR1 is SGDLS, CDR2 YYNGEE, per germline. This CDR3 reads CASSVETDLRLPGELFF. The CDR3 DNA reads TGTGCCAGCAGCGTAGAGACAGACCTGCGATTGCCCGGGGAGCTGTTTTTT.

This chain uses TRBV20-1 with TRBJ2-7, with 12 nucleotides matching TRBD2. CDR3 length equals 16 residues. V lost 3 bases, J lost 4 bases, and 10 bases stayed unmatched. CDR1 is DFQATT, CDR2 SNEGSKA, per germline (reference sequence). CDR3 loop: CSASRLAGGQGYEQYF. The CDR3 region has the DNA TGCAGTGCTAGTCGTCTAGCGGGAGGGCAAGGGTACGAGCAGTACTTC.